One and the same sample provided the 7 T cell receptor beta chains below, sequenced in a study of T cells expressing NK-cell markers. One entry per CDR3 protein, without DNA, is what TCRdb gives after re-calling the 5' RACE reads. Its table lists about 260,000 distinct CDR3 sequences. What was sequenced was blood T cells: a sorted CD56 or NKG2C T cell subset, CD4+ or CD8+ T cells, or bulk PBMC T cells (not recorded which). The receptors originated from a woman between 18 and 75 years old in good health.

The gene calls are TRBV20-1 and TRBJ2-5. The germline V gene encodes CDR1 DFQATT and CDR2 SNEGSKA (reference sequence). CDR3 length: 14 amino acids. The CDR3 sequence is CSASPSWYQETQYF.

The CDR3 protein is CASKPPEGFYEQYF. The chain carries TRBV5-1 and TRBJ2-7; TCRdb designates TRBD1, a call that cannot be tested without DNA. This CDR3 contains 14 residues. Germline values: CDR1 SGHRS, CDR2 YFSETQ. The variable domain in full, with the rest retrieved from reference TRBV5-1 and TRBJ2-7, is KAGVTQTPRYLIKTRGQQVTLSCSPISGHRSVSWYQQTPGQGLQFLFEYFSETQRNKGNFPGRFSGRQFSNSRSEMNVSTLELGDSALYLCASKPPEGFYEQYFGPGTRLTVT.

The chain combines TRBV4-2 with TRBJ2-3; TCRdb names TRBD2, which stays unverified in the absence of DNA. Per germline, CDR1 LGHNA and CDR2 YNFKEQ. The CDR3 spans 19 residues. The CDR3 here is CASSQDQASGRAGTDTQYF.

The chain uses TRBV7-9 and TRBJ1-1; TCRdb names TRBD1, which stays unverified in the absence of DNA. The CDR3 runs to 14 residues. CDR1 and CDR2 (germline): SEHNR, FQNEAQ (reference sequence). CDR3 residues: CASKVTGRNTEAFF.

The chain recombines TRBV6-1 with TRBJ1-1; TCRdb outputs TRBD1, but without DNA this stays unchecked. Looked up from germline, CDR1 is MNHNS and CDR2 is SASEGT. The CDR3 loop spans 13 amino acids. This chain's CDR3 is CASRQGGSTEAFF.

The chain links TRBV5-5 to TRBJ2-7. CDR1 and CDR2 (germline): SGHKS, YYEKEE (reference sequence). The CDR3 covers 13 residues. This CDR3 is CASSFGSRYEQYF.

The chain combines TRBV6-2 or TRBV6-3 with TRBJ1-1; TCRdb calls TRBD1, which cannot be checked without DNA. Per germline, CDR1 MNHEY and CDR2 SVGEGT. The CDR3 has 16 residues. This chain's CDR3 is CASSYSTRGLSTEAFF.